This entry concerns a single T cell receptor beta chain. The data were obtained in a study of T cell changes during pregnancy in multiple sclerosis. Trimming took 1 base from V and 7 from J, leaving 13 bases between them. The CDR3 length is 14 residues. In germline, CDR1 is LNHDA, CDR2 SQIVND (reference sequence). Profiling relied on immunoSEQ multiplex PCR, and the TCRdb table lists in-frame clones only, not all of them. The table records fewer than 70,000 clones, roughly 93% of them present only once. The chain couples TRBV19 to TRBJ2-5, with a tentative D call TRBD2 (6 bases). This TCR came from a female donor with multiple sclerosis, enrolled in a pregnancy study. The specimen was peripheral blood, collected in the third trimester of pregnancy. The CDR3 region has the DNA TGTGCCAGTAGTATAGGGGACTTTTCGGGGACCCAGTACTTC. Protein sequence: CASSIGDFSGTQYF.